Described below is a single TCR beta chain sequence and its context. The germline gives CDR1 KGHSH, CDR2 LQKENI. The ends were cut back, 6 bases at V and 0 bases at J, with 15 bases in the middle. The CDR3 is made up of 17 amino acids. The authors' processing: Estimated nucleated cell counts came from reference gene primer amplification. Assay used: immunoSEQ multiplex PCR; TCRdb lists only in-frame clones, some missing. That table furnishes V, J and clone size, whereas the DNA furnished D and trimming. The table includes fewer than 350,000 clones, 70% to 90% detected once. The data originate from a study of blood T cell repertoires in COVID-19. For the study at large: Material from acute and convalescent COVID-19 was sourced from the United States, Italy and Spain.

Enrollment of patients from Seattle took place during active infection, with longitudinal follow-up. This chain uses TRBV18 with TRBJ1-6, with D perhaps TRBD1 (6 bases). The clonotype comes from a woman aged 25 to 45 with COVID-19, enrolled during active disease. Sequencing was done on a sample of peripheral blood. CDR3 sequence reads: CASSLTQGGSYNSPLHF. The CDR3 bases are TGTGCCAGCTCCCTTACACAGGGTGGCTCCTATAATTCACCCCTCCACTTT.